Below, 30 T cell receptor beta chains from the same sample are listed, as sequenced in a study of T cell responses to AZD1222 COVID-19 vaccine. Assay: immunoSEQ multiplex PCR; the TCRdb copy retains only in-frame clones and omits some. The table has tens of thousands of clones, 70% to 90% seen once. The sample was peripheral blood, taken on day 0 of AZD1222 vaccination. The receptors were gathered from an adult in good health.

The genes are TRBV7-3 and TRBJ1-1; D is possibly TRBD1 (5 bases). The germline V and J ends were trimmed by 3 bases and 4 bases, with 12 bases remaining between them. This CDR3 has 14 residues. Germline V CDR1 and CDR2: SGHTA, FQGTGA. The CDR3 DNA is TGTGCCAGCAGCTTGCAGGCCGGGGGCACTGAAGCTTTCTTT. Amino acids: CASSLQAGGTEAFF.

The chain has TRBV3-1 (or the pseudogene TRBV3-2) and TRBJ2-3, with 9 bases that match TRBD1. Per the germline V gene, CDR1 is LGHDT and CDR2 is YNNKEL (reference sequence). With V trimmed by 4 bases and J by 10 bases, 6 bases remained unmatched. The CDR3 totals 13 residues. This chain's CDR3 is CASSPNGQGSQYF. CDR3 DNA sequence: TGTGCCAGCAGCCCTAACGGACAGGGGTCGCAGTATTTT.

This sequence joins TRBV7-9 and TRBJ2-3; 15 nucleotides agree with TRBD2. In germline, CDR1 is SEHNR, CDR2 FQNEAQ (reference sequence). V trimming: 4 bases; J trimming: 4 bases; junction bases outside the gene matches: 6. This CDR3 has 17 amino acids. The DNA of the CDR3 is TGTGCCAGCAGCTCCGGGACTAGCGGGGGGTTCGCAGATACGCAGTATTTT. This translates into CASSSGTSGGFADTQYF. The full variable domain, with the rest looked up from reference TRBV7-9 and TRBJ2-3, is DTGVSQNPRHKITKRGQNVTFRCDPISEHNRLYWYRQTLGQGPEFLTYFQNEAQLEKSRLLSDRFSAERPKGSFSTLEIQRTEQGDSAMYLCASSSGTSGGFADTQYFGPGTRLTVL.

CDR3 region: CASSPDSSRSSYEQYF. The CDR3 DNA sequence: TGCGCCAGCAGCCCCGACAGTTCCCGAAGCTCCTACGAGCAGTACTTC. This chain joins TRBV5-1 and TRBJ2-7; tentatively, D is TRBD1 (5 bases). The V end lost 4 bases, the J end lost 0 bases, and 17 bases lay between the germline ends. This CDR3 comprises 16 residues. Germline values: CDR1 SGHRS, CDR2 YFSETQ.

The CDR3 DNA reads as TGTGCCAGCAGCCAAGAAAATGGAAACACCATATATTTT. It encodes CASSQENGNTIYF. J is TRBJ1-3 and V is TRBV4-2; D remains ambiguous. Germline lookup yields CDR1 LGHNA and CDR2 YNFKEQ. Trimming removed 0 bases at V and 3 bases at J, with 3 bases between. The CDR3 sequence is 13 residues long.

In DNA, the CDR3 is TGTGCCAGTAGCAGAGGGGCCGCGAACACCGGGGAGCTGTTTTTT. This translates into CASSRGAANTGELFF. The V gene is TRBV6-5, the J gene TRBJ2-2, with D tentatively TRBD1 or TRBD2 (5 bases each). The V and J ends lost 9 bases and 0 bases respectively, with 14 bases between them. This CDR3 contains 15 residues. CDR1 MNHEY and CDR2 SVGAGI come from the germline V gene.

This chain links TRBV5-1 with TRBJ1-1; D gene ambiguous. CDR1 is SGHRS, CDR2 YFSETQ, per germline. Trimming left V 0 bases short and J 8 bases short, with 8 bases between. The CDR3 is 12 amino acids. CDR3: CASSLVGREAFF. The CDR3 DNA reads TGCGCCAGCAGCTTGGTAGGCAGAGAAGCTTTCTTT.

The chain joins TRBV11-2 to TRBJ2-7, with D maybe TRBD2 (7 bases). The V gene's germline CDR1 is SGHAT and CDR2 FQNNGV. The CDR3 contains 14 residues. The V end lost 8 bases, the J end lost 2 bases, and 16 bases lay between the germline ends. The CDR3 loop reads CASRTSGGPYEQYF. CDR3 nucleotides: TGTGCCAGCCGTACATCGGGGGGCCCCTACGAGCAGTACTTC.

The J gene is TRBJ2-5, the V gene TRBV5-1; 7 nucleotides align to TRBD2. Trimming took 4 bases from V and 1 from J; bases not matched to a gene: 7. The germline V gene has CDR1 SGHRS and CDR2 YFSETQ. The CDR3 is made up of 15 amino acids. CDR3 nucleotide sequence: TGCGCCAGCAGCGGCGCGGGGGTCCTCCAAGAGACCCAGTACTTC. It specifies CASSGAGVLQETQYF.

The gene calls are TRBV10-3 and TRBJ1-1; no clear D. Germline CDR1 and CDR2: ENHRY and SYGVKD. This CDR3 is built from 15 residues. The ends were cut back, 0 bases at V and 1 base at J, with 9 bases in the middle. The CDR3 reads CAISESVTWNTEAFF. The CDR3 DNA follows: TGTGCCATCAGTGAGTCGGTAACGTGGAACACTGAAGCTTTCTTT.

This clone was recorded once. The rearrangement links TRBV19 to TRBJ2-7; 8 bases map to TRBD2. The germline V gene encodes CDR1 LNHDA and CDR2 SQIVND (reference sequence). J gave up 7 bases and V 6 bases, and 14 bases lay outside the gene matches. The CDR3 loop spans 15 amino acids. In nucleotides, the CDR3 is TGTGCCAGTAGCACGACTAGCGCCTCGCCTATGGAGCAGTACTTC. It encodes CASSTTSASPMEQYF.

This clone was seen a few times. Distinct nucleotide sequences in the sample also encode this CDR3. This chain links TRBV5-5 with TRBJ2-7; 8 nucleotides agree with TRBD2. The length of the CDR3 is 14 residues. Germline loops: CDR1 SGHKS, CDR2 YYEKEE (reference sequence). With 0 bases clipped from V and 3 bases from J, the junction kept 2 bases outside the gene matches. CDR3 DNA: TGTGCCAGCAGCTTGGGCGGGGGGATCTACGAGCAGTACTTC. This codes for CASSLGGGIYEQYF.

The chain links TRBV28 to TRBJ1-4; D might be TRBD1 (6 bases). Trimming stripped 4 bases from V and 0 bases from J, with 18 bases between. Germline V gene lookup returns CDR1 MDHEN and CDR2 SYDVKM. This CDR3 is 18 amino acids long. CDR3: CASSSPRGGASTNEKLFF. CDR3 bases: TGTGCCAGCAGTTCCCCAAGAGGGGGGGCCTCAACTAATGAAAAACTGTTTTTT.

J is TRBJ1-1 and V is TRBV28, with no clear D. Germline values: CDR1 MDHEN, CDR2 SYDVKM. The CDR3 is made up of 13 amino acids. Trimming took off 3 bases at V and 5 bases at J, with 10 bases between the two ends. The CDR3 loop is CASSFWQLTEAFF. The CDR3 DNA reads TGTGCCAGCAGTTTTTGGCAACTTACTGAAGCTTTCTTT.

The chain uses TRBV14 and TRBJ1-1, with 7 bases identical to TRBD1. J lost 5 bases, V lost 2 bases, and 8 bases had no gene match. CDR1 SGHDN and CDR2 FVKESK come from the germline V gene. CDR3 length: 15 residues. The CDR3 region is CASSQPGQVRTEAFF. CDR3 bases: TGTGCCAGCAGCCAACCCGGACAGGTCCGGACTGAAGCTTTCTTT.

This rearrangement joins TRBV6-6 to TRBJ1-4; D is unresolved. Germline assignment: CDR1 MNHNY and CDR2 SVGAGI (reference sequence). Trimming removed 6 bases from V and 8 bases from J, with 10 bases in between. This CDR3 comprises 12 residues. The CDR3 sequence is CASRGELEKLFF. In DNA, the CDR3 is TGTGCCAGCAGGGGCGAATTGGAAAAACTGTTTTTT.

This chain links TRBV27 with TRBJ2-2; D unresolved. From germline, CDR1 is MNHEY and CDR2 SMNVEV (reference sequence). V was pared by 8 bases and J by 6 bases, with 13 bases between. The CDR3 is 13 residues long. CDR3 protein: CASGVWVSGELFF. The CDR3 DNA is TGTGCCAGCGGGGTCTGGGTTTCCGGGGAGCTGTTTTTT.

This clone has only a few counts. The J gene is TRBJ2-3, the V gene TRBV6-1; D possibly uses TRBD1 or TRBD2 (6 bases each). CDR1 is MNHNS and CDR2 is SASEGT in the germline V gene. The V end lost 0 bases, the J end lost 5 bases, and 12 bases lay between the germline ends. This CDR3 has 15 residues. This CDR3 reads CASSEASGAVDTQYF. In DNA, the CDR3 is TGTGCCAGCAGTGAAGCATCGGGGGCCGTAGATACGCAGTATTTT.

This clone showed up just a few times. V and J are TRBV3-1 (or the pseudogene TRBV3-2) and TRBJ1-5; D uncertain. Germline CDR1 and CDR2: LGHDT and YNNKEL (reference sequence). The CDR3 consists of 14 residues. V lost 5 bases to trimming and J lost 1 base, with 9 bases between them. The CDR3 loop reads CASSNGQSNQPQHF. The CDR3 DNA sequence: TGTGCCAGCAGCAACGGCCAAAGCAATCAGCCCCAGCATTTT.

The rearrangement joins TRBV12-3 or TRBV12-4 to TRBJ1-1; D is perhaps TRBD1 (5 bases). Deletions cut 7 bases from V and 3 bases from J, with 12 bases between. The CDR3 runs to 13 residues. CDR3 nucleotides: TGTGCCAGCACCTGGACAAGGGACACTGAAGCTTTCTTT. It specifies CASTWTRDTEAFF.

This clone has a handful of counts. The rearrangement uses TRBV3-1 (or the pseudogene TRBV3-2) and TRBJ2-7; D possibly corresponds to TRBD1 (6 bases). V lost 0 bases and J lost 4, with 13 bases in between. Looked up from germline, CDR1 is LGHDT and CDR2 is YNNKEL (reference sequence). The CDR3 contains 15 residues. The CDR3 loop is CASSQDHRVTYEQYF. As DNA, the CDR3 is TGTGCCAGCAGCCAAGACCACAGGGTAACGTACGAGCAGTACTTC.

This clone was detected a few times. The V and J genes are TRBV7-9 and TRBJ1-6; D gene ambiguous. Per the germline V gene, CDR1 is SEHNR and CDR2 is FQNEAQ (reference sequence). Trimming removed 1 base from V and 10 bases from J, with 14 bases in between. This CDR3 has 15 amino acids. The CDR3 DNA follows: TGTGCCAGCAGCTTAGGGCTGATGGAAGGGTCACCCCTCCACTTT. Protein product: CASSLGLMEGSPLHF.

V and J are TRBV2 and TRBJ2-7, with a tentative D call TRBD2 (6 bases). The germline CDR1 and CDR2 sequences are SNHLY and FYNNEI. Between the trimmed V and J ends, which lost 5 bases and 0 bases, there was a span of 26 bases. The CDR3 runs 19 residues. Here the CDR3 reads CASSQGRRDSVLVSYEQYF. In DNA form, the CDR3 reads TGTGCCAGCAGTCAGGGAAGGCGGGACTCCGTTTTGGTCTCCTACGAGCAGTACTTC.

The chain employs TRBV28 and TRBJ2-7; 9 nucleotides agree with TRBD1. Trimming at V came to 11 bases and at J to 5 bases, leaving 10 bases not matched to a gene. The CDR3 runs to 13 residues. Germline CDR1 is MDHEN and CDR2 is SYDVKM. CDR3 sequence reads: CAANKQGADEQYF. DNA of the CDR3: TGTGCCGCAAACAAACAGGGGGCGGACGAGCAGTACTTC. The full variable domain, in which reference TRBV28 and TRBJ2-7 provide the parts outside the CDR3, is DVKVTQSSRYLVKRTGEKVFLECVQDMDHENMFWYRQDPGLGLRLIYFSYDVKMKEKGDIPEGYSVSREKKERFSLILESASTNQTSMYLCAANKQGADEQYFGPGTRLTVT.

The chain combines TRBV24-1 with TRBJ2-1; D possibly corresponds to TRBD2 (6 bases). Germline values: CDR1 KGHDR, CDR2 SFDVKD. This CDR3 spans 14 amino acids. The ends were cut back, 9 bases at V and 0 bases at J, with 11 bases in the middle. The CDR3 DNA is TGTGCCACCCATGGAGGGAACTCCTACAATGAGCAGTTCTTC. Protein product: CATHGGNSYNEQFF.

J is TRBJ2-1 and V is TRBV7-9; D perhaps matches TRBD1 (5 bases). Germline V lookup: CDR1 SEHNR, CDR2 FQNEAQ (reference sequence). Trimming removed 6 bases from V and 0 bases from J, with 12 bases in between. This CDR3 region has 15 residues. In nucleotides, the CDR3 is TGTGCCAGCAGTCGGACAATAGGCTCCTACAATGAGCAGTTCTTC. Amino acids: CASSRTIGSYNEQFF.

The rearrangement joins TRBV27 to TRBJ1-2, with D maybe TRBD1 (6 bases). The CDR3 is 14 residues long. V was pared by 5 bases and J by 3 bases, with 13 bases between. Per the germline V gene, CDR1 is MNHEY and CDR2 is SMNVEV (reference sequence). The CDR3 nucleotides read TGTGCCAGCAGTAACAGGGCGGGGGACTATGGCTACACCTTC. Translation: CASSNRAGDYGYTF.

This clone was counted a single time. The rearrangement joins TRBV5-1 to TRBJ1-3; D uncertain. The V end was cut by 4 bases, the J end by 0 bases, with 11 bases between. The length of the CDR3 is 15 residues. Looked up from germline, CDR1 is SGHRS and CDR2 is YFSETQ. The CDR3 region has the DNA TGCGCCAGCAGCGTATCGGACGGCTCTGGAAACACCATATATTTT. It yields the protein CASSVSDGSGNTIYF.

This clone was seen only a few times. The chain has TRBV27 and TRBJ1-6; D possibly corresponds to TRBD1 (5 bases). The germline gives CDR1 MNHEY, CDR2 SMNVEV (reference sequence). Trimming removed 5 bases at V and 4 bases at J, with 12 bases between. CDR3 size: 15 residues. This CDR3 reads CASSLDSLYNSPLHF. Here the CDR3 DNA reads TGTGCCAGCAGTCTTGACAGCTTGTATAATTCACCCCTCCACTTT.

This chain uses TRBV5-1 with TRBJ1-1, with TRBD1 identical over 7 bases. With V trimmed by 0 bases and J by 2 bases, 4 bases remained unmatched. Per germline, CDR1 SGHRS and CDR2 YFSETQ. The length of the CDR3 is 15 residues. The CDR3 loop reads CASSLGDRPNTEAFF. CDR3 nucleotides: TGCGCCAGCAGCTTGGGGGACAGACCTAACACTGAAGCTTTCTTT.